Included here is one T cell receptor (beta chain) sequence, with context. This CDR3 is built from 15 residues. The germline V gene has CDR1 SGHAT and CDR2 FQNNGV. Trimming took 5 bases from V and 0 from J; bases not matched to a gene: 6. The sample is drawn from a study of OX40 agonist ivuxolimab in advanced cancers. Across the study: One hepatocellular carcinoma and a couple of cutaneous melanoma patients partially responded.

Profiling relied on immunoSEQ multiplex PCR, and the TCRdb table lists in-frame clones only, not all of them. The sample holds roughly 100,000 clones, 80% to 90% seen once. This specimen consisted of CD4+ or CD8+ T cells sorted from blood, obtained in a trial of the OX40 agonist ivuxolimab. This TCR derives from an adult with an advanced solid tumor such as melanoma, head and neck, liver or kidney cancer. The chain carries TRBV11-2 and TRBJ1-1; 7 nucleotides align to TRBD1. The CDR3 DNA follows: TGTGCCAGCAGCCCCTGGACAGGCATGAACACTGAAGCTTTCTTT. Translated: CASSPWTGMNTEAFF.